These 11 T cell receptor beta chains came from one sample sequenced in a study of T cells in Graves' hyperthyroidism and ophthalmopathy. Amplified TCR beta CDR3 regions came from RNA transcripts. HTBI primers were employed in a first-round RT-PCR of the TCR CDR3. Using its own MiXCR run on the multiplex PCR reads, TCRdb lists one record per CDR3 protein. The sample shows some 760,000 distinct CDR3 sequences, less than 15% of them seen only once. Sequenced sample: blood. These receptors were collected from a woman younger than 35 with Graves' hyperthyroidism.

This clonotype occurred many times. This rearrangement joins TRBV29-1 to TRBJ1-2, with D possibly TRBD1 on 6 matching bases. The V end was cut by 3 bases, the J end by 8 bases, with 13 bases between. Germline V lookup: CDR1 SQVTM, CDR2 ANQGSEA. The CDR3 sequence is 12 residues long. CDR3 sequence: CSVDGQGMGYTF. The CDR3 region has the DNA TGCAGCGTTGATGGTCAGGGGATGGGCTACACCTTC.

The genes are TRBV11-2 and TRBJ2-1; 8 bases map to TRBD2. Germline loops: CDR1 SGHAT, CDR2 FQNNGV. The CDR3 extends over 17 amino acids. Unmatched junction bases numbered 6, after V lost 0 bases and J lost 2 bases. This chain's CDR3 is CASSLEAVAGPYNEQFF. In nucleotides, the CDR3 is TGTGCCAGCAGCTTAGAGGCTGTAGCGGGACCCTACAATGAGCAGTTCTTC.

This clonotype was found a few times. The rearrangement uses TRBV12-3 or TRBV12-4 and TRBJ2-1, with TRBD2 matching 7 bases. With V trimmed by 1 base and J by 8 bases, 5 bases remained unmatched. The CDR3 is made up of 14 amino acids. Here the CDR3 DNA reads TGTGCCAGCAGTTTAGGCGGGAGAGGCGATGAGCAGTTCTTC. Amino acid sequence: CASSLGGRGDEQFF.

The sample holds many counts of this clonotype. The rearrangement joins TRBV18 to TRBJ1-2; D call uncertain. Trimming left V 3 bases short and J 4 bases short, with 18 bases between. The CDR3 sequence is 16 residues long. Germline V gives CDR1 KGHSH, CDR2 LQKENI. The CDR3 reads CASSPSEGLWGYGYTF. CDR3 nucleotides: TGTGCCAGCTCACCCTCGGAGGGTCTTTGGGGCTATGGCTACACCTTC. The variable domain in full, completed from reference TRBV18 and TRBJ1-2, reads NAGVMQNPRHLVRRRGQEARLRCSPMKGHSHVYWYRQLPEEGLKFMVYLQKENIIDESGMPKERFSAEFPKEGPSILRIQQVVRGDSAAYFCASSPSEGLWGYGYTFGSGTRLTVV.

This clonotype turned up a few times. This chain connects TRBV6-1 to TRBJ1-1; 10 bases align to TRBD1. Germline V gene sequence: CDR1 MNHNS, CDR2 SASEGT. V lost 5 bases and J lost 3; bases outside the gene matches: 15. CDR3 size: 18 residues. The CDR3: CASSRFGTGDLGYTEAFF. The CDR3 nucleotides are TGTGCCAGCAGTCGATTCGGGACAGGGGATCTTGGGTACACTGAAGCTTTCTTT.

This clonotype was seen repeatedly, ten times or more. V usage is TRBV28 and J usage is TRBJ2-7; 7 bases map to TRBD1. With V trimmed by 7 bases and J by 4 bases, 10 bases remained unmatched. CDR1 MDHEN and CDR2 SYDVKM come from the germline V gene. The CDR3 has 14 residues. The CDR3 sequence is CASNEVRGIYEQYF. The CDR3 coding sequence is TGTGCCAGCAATGAGGTCAGGGGGATATACGAGCAGTACTTC.

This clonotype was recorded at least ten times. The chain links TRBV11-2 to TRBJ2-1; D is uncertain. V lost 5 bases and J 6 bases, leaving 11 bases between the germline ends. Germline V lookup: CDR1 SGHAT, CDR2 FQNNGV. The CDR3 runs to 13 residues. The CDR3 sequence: CASSAYAGNEQFF. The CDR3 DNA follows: TGTGCCAGCAGCGCCTATGCCGGCAATGAGCAGTTCTTC.

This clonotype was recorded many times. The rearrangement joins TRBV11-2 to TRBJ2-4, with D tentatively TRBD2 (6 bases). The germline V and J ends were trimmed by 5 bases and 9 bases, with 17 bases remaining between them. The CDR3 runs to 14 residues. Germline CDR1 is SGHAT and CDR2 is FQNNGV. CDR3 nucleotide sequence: TGTGCCAGCAGCCCCCAGGCGGAGGGTCGCATTCAGTACTTC. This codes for CASSPQAEGRIQYF.

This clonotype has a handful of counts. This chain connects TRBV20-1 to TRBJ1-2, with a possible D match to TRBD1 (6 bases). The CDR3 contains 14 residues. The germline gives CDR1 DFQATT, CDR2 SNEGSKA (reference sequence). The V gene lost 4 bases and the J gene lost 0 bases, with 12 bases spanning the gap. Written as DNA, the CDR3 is TGCAGTGCTAAAGGACAGCTAGCTAACTATGGCTACACCTTC. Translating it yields CSAKGQLANYGYTF.

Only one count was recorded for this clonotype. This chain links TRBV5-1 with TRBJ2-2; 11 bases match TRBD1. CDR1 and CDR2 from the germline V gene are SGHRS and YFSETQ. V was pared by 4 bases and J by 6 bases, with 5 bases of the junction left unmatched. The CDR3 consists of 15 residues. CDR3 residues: CASSISGQGAGELFF. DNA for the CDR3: TGCGCCAGCAGCATCTCGGGACAGGGGGCCGGGGAGCTGTTTTTT.

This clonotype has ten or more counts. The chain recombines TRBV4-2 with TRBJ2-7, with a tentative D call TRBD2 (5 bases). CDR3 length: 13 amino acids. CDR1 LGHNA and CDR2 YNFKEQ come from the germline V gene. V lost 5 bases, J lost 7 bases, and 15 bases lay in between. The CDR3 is CASSTGLSTEQYF. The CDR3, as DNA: TGTGCCAGCAGCACCGGACTTTCGACAGAGCAGTACTTC.